This T cell receptor (beta chain) derives from a study of blood T cell repertoires in COVID-19. Study summary: COVID-19 samples, acute and convalescent, were from the United States, Italy and Spain.

Original processing methods: The assay estimated nucleated cells by amplifying reference gene primers. Assay: immunoSEQ multiplex PCR; the TCRdb copy retains only in-frame clones and omits some. V and J calls and clone size are given by that table; D and trimming were obtained from the DNA. The sample has roughly 320,000 clones, roughly 85% seen once. The CDR3 is made up of 18 amino acids. Germline-derived CDR1 and CDR2 are SGHRS and YFSETQ. Deletions cut 0 bases from V and 2 bases from J, with 15 bases between. The sequenced material came from peripheral blood. This receptor was identified in a human donor in a cohort sampled during active COVID-19. The chain couples TRBV5-1 to TRBJ2-6, with D possibly TRBD1 on 6 matching bases. The CDR3 DNA reads as TGCGCCAGCAGCTTGGCTAGGAACAGGGTCGCTGGGGCCAACGTCCTGACTTTC. Translated: CASSLARNRVAGANVLTF.